The 9 T cell receptor beta chains below all came from one sample that was sequenced in a study of T cells in Graves' hyperthyroidism and ophthalmopathy. Amplification targeted TCR beta CDR3 regions from RNA transcripts. Primed by the HTBI set, a first-round RT-PCR was run on the TCR CDR3. From the multiplex PCR reads, TCRdb called clonotypes with MiXCR, one entry per CDR3 protein. The top ten hold 30% to 40% of the sample, which has over 700,000 distinct CDR3 sequences, roughly a third seen once. Material for sequencing was blood. These receptors were collected from a woman in her thirties or forties with Graves' hyperthyroidism.

This rearrangement joins TRBV5-6 to TRBJ1-4; no reliable D call. Trimming removed 3 bases at V and 8 bases at J, with 14 bases between. CDR1 SGHDT and CDR2 YYEEEE come from the germline V gene. The CDR3 covers 14 residues. In DNA, the CDR3 is TGTGCCAGCAGCTCACATACTGCTAGGGAAAAACTGTTTTTT. Protein sequence: CASSSHTAREKLFF.

This chain uses TRBV7-2 with TRBJ2-2; D tentatively fits TRBD1 or TRBD2 (5 bases each). The CDR3 runs to 14 residues. V lost 8 bases, J lost 2 bases, and 12 bases lay in between. Germline V lookup: CDR1 SGHTA, CDR2 FQGNSA. CDR3 sequence (DNA): TGTGCCAGCGCTGTGGGGGTCAACACCGGGGAGCTGTTTTTT. Protein product: CASAVGVNTGELFF.

Many counts were recorded for this clonotype. The genes are TRBV25-1 and TRBJ2-7; TRBD1 is a possible D gene (6 bases). The V end lost 2 bases, the J end lost 7 bases, and 12 bases lay between the germline ends. CDR1 is MGHDK and CDR2 is SYGVNS in the germline V gene. This CDR3 comprises 13 residues. The CDR3 DNA sequence: TGTGCCAGCAGTGAAGGACAGTTCAGAGAGCAGTACTTC. Amino acids: CASSEGQFREQYF.

The chain combines TRBV3-1 with TRBJ1-1; D might be TRBD1 (5 bases). This CDR3 is 13 amino acids long. Trimming removed 4 bases from V and 3 bases from J, with 9 bases in between. CDR1 is LGHDT and CDR2 is YNNKEL in the germline V gene (reference sequence). Here the CDR3 reads CASSRGIHTEAFF. The DNA of the CDR3 is TGTGCCAGCAGCCGGGGCATCCACACTGAAGCTTTCTTT.

The rearrangement uses TRBV6-5 and TRBJ2-7, with 8 bases identical to TRBD2. V was clipped by 6 bases and J by 1 base; unmatched bases: 5. The CDR3 runs 14 residues. Germline CDR1 and CDR2: MNHEY and SVGAGI. CDR3 loop: CASRRTSLSYEQYF. DNA for the CDR3: TGTGCCAGCAGAAGGACTAGCCTATCCTACGAGCAGTACTTC.

This clonotype has more than one count but fewer than ten. The chain uses TRBV3-1 and TRBJ2-5, with no clear D. From germline, CDR1 is LGHDT and CDR2 YNNKEL (reference sequence). V was pared by 4 bases and J by 0 bases, with 6 bases between. The CDR3 extends over 13 amino acids. The CDR3 spells CASSPGDQETQYF. CDR3 in DNA: TGTGCCAGCAGCCCCGGCGACCAAGAGACCCAGTACTTC.

A remark on this clonotype: It is unclear where the CDR3 begins or ends on the DNA, so no DNA is shown, and the CDR3 is as TCRdb lists it. This sequence joins TRBV7-2 and TRBJ2-2; TRBD1, as called in the table, went unchecked against the DNA. Germline V gene data show CDR1 as SGHTA and CDR2 as FQGNSA. The length of the CDR3 is 20 amino acids, counting both ends. The CDR3 sequence is CASSLGAPRLRGRTPGSCFF.

The table lists this clonotype with a count of one. The V call is TRBV7-2, the J call TRBJ2-7; the D gene could be TRBD1 or TRBD2 (6 bases each). The CDR3 totals 13 residues. Trimming pared 5 bases from V and 5 bases from J, leaving 13 bases between. The germline gives CDR1 SGHTA, CDR2 FQGNSA. CDR3 sequence (DNA): TGTGCCAGCAGCCGGGACTGGGGGCACGAGCAGTACTTC. Its protein product is CASSRDWGHEQYF.

This sequence joins TRBV19 and TRBJ1-5; D is undetermined. Between the trimmed V and J ends, which lost 0 bases and 3 bases, there was a span of 12 bases. This CDR3 comprises 16 residues. Looked up from germline, CDR1 is LNHDA and CDR2 is SQIVND (reference sequence). The CDR3 loop is CASSIDPLWANQPQHF. CDR3 DNA: TGTGCCAGTAGTATAGACCCTTTGTGGGCCAATCAGCCCCAGCATTTT.